This TCR beta chain is drawn from a study of response to subunit inactivated influenza vaccine. TCRdb re-analysed the RT-PCR reads in MiXCR, keeping a single row per CDR3 protein. Of hundreds of thousands of distinct CDR3 sequences detected, approximately 9.9% appear once; the ten largest clones hold less than 15%. Germline CDR1 and CDR2: DFQATT and SNEGSKA (reference sequence). V dropped 6 bases and J dropped 6 bases, with 9 bases sitting between them. This CDR3 is built from 11 residues. This clonotype was counted between two and nine times. The TCR comes from a man aged 50 to 60 who received an inactivated influenza vaccine. The chain recombines TRBV20-1 with TRBJ2-4; D is perhaps TRBD2 (6 bases). The sequencing used PBMCs from blood, collected roughly 46 days after vaccination. For the CDR3, the DNA is TGCAGTGCCGGGACTGGAAACATTCAGTACTTC. Translated, it gives CSAGTGNIQYF.